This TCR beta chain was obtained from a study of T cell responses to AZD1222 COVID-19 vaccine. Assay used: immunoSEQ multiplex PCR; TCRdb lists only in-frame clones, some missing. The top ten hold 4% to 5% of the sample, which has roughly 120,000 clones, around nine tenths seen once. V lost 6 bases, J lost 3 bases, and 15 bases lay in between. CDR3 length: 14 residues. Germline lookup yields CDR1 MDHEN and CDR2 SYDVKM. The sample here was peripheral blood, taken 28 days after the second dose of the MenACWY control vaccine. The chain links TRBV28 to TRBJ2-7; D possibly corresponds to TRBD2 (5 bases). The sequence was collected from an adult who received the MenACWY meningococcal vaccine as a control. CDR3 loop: CASRESGVYYEQYF. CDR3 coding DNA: TGTGCCAGCAGGGAATCCGGGGTCTACTACGAGCAGTACTTC.